This T cell receptor beta chain was sequenced in a study of Ad26.COV2.S vaccination and SARS-CoV-2 variants. Study at large: In the COV1001 trial, the donor was in the Ad26.COV2.S arm.

Treatment here: 15 to 20 received Ad26.COV2.S at low or high dose, single or two shots; several received placebo; per-sample allocation not given. Samples analyzed were those drawn on day 63 after the first vaccine or placebo injection. This adult donor, from Boston, was 18-55 years old. Sequencing was performed with immunoSEQ multiplex PCR; in TCRdb, only in-frame clones are kept and a portion is missing. The repertoire consists of roughly 350,000 clones, with about 89% occurring once and the leading ten covering around 4.5%. CDR3 length equals 18 residues. V lost 3 bases and J 3 bases, leaving 21 bases between the germline ends. Germline CDR1 and CDR2: LNHDA and SQIVND (reference sequence).

The J gene is TRBJ2-4, the V gene TRBV19; unclear D gene. This TCR derives from a person between 18 and 65 years old who received the Ad26.COV2.S COVID-19 vaccine or a placebo. The sample in question was peripheral blood, obtained in a trial of Ad26.COV2.S vaccine versus placebo. The CDR3, as DNA: TGTGCCAGTAGTATTATGTACGTCCGGGCAGGCCGCAAAAACATTCAGTACTTC. Its translation is CASSIMYVRAGRKNIQYF. Combining the CDR3 with reference TRBV19 and TRBJ2-4 gives the whole variable domain DGGITQSPKYLFRKEGQNVTLSCEQNLNHDAMYWYRQDPGQGLRLIYYSQIVNDFQKGDIAEGYSVSREKKESFPLTVTSAQKNPTAFYLCASSIMYVRAGRKNIQYFGAGTRLSVL.